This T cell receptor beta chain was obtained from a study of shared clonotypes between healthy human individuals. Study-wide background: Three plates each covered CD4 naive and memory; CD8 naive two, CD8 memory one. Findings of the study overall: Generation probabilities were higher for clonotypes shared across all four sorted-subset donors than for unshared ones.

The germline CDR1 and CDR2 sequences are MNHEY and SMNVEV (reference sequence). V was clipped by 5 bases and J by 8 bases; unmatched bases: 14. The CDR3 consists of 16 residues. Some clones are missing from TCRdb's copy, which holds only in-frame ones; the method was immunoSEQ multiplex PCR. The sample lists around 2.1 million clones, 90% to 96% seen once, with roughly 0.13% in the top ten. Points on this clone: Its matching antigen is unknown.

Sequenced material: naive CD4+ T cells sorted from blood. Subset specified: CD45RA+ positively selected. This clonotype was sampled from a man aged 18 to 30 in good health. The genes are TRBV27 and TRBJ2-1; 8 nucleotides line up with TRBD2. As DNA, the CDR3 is TGTGCCAGCAGTCGGCCCACGCCCGGGAGGGCCCATGAGCAGTTCTTC. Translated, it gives CASSRPTPGRAHEQFF.